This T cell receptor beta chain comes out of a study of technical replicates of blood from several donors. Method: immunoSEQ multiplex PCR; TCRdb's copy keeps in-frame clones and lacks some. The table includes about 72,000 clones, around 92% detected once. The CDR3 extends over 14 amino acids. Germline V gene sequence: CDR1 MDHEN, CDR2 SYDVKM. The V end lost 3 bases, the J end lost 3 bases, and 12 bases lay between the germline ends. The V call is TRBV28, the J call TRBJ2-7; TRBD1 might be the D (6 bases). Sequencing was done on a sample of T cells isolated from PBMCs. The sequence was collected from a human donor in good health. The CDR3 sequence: CASSFYSRGYEQYF. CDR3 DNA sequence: TGTGCCAGCAGTTTTTACTCCAGGGGCTACGAGCAGTACTTC. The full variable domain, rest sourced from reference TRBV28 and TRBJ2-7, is DVKVTQSSRYLVKRTGEKVFLECVQDMDHENMFWYRQDPGLGLRLIYFSYDVKMKEKGDIPEGYSVSREKKERFSLILESASTNQTSMYLCASSFYSRGYEQYFGPGTRLTVT.